This TCR beta chain emerged from a study of regulatory T cells in long-lasting Graves disease. As for time point: newly diagnosed GD, antithyroid drugs for less than 3 months. The TCR library was prepared using RNA isolated from PBMCs. Graves' disease diagnoses followed American Thyroid Association guidelines. V was cut by 4 bases and J by 4 bases, with 7 bases left in between. Germline V gene lookup returns CDR1 MDHEN and CDR2 SYDVKM. The CDR3 has 13 amino acids. This clonotype was detected ten times or more. Arm-PCR of CDR3 regions and iRepertoire HTBI primers were used to build TCR beta libraries. TCRdb reprocessed the multiplex PCR reads via MiXCR and lists one record per CDR3 protein. This table has roughly 500,000 distinct CDR3 sequences, 12% to 15% appearing once. This sample was shared with a second study, whose subject was T cells in Graves' hyperthyroidism and ophthalmopathy. That source notes: Progression to ophthalmopathy was predicted a median of approximately 6.4 months early.

The clonotype comes from a woman aged 45-65 years with Graves disease. Sequenced here: peripheral blood mononuclear cells (PBMCs), sampled at new diagnosis, from a patient treated with antithyroid drugs. The rearrangement joins TRBV28 to TRBJ2-2, with unresolved D. The CDR3 DNA is TGTGCCAGCAGTTCTTGGGTCACCGGGGAGCTGTTTTTT. The encoded protein is CASSSWVTGELFF.